This T cell receptor (beta chain) is drawn from a study of neurological immune-mediated disorders. The CDR3 has 13 amino acids. CDR1 is GTSNPN, CDR2 SVGIG, per germline (reference sequence). The V gene lost 0 bases and the J gene lost 6 bases, with 9 bases spanning the gap. Regarding the study as a whole: Because no CDR3 amino acid sequences were shared across subjects by expanded clones, private repertoires were suggested in all groups.

MiXCR was run by TCRdb on the 5' RACE reads, yielding one entry per CDR3 protein. There are about 21,000 distinct CDR3 sequences in the sample; 15% to 20% occur only once, and roughly 7% lies in the top ten. As for this clonotype: Its specificity is not known.

The TCR originated in a woman younger than 35 with multiple sclerosis. Sequences were obtained from CD8+ T cells from blood. V gene TRBV30 combines with J gene TRBJ2-1; D is undetermined. CDR3 amino acids: CAWSVVNLNEQFF. The CDR3 coding sequence is TGTGCCTGGAGTGTAGTTAATCTCAATGAGCAGTTCTTC.